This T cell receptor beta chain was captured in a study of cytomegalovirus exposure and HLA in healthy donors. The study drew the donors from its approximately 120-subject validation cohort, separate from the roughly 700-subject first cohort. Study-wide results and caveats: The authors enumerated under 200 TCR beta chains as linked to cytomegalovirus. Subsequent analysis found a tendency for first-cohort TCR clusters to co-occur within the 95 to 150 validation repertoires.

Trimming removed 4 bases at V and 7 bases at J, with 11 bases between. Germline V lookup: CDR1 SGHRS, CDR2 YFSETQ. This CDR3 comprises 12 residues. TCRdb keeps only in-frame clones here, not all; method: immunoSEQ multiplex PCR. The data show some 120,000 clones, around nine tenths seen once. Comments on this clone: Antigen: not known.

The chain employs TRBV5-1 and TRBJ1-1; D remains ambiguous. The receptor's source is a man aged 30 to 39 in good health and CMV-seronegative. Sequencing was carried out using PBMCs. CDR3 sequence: CASSPFGFEAFF. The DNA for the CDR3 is TGCGCCAGCAGCCCCTTTGGCTTTGAAGCTTTCTTT.